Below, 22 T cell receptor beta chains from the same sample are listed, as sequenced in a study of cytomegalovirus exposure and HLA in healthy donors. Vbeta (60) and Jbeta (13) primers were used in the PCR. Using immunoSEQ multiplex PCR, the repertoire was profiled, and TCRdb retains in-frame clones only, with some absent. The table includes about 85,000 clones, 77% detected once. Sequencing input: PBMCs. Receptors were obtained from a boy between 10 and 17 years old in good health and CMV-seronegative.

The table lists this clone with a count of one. This chain's CDR3 is CASGGTGGTEAFF. Written as DNA, the CDR3 is TGTGCTAGTGGGGGGACAGGGGGGACTGAAGCTTTCTTT. This chain joins TRBV12-5 and TRBJ1-1, with 11 bases matching TRBD1. The CDR3 consists of 13 residues. V gave up 6 bases and J gave up 5 bases; unmatched junction bases: 2. Germline V gives CDR1 LGHNT, CDR2 FRNRAP.

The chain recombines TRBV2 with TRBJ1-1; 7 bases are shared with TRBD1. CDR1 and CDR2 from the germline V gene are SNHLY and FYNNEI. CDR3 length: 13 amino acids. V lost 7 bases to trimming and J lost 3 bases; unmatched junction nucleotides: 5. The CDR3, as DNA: TGTGCCAGCACTGGGACAGCGCACACTGAAGCTTTCTTT. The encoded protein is CASTGTAHTEAFF.

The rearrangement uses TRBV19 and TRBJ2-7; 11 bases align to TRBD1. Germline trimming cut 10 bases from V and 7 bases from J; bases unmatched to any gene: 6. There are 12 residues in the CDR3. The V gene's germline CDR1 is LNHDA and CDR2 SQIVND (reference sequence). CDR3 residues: CATGQGAGEQYF. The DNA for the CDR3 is TGTGCCACAGGACAGGGGGCAGGGGAGCAGTACTTC.

As DNA, the CDR3 is TGCAGCGTTGCGGGGTATGGGCAGACCTATGGCTACACCTTC. Protein: CSVAGYGQTYGYTF. The chain combines TRBV29-1 with TRBJ1-2; D not resolved. CDR3 length equals 14 residues. The V gene's germline CDR1 is SQVTM and CDR2 ANQGSEA. Trimming removed 4 bases at V and 4 bases at J, with 16 bases between.

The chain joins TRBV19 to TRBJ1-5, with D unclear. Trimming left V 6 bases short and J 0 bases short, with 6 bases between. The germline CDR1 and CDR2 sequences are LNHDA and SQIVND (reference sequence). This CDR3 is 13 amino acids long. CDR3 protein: CASRLNSNQPQHF. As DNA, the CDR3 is TGTGCCAGTAGACTGAATAGCAATCAGCCCCAGCATTTT.

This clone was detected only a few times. The CDR3 reads CASSRGTSSTDTQYF. The CDR3 region has the DNA TGTGCCAGCAGCCGGGGGACGTCGAGTACAGATACGCAGTATTTT. The genes are TRBV5-4 and TRBJ2-3; tentatively, D is TRBD2 (6 bases). Germline-derived CDR1 and CDR2 are SGHNT and YYREEE (reference sequence). The CDR3 spans 15 residues. Deletions cut 4 bases from V and 3 bases from J, with 15 bases between.

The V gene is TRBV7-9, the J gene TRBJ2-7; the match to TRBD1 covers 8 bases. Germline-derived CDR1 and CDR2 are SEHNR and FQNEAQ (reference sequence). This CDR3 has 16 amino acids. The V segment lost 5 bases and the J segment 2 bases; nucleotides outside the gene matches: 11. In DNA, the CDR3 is TGTGCCAGCAGCCACCCACAGGGGGTTAATACCTACGAGCAGTACTTC. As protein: CASSHPQGVNTYEQYF.

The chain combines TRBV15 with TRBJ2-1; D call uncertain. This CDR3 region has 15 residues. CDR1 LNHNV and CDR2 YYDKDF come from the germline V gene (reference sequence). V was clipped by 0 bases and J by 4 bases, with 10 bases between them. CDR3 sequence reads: CATSRDSRLYNEQFF. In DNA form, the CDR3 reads TGTGCCACCAGCAGAGATAGCCGGCTTTACAATGAGCAGTTCTTC.

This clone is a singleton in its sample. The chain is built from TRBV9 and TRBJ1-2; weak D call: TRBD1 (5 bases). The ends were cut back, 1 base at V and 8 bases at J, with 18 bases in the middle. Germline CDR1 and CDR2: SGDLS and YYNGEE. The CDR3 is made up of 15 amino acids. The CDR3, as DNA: TGTGCCAGCAGCGTATCGCAGGGAAGTAAGGTCGGCTACACCTTC. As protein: CASSVSQGSKVGYTF.

The CDR3 spells CASSLGGQTIQYF. CDR3 nucleotide sequence: TGTGCCAGCAGCTTAGGGGGGCAGACCATTCAGTACTTC. This chain connects TRBV7-2 to TRBJ2-4, with D perhaps matching TRBD1 (6 bases). Trimming pared 1 base from V and 9 bases from J, leaving 10 bases between. Germline lookup yields CDR1 SGHTA and CDR2 FQGNSA. There are 13 residues in the CDR3.

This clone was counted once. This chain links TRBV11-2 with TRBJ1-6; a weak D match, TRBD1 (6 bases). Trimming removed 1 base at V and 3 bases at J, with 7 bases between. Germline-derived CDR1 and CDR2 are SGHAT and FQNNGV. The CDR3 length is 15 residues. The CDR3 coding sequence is TGTGCCAGCAGCTTAGGGGACAACTATAATTCACCCCTCCACTTT. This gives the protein CASSLGDNYNSPLHF.

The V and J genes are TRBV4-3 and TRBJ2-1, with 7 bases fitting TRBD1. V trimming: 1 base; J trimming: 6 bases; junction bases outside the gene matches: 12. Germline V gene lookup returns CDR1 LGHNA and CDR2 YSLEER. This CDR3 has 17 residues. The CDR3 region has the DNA TGCGCCAGCAGCCAAGCATACCCACAGGGGACCCCCAATGAGCAGTTCTTC. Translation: CASSQAYPQGTPNEQFF.

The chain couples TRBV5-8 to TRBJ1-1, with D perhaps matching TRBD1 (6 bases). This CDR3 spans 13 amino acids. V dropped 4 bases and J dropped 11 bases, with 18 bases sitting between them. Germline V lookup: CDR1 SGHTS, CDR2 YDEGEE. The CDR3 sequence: CASSHTGSQWAFF. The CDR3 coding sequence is TGTGCCAGCAGCCACACAGGGTCGCAGTGGGCTTTCTTT.

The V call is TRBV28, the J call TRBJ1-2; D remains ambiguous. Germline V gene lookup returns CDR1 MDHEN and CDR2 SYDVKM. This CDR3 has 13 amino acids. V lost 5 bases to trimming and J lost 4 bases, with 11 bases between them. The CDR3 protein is CASSQTPTYGYTF. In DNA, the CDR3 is TGTGCCAGCAGTCAAACACCCACCTATGGCTACACCTTC.

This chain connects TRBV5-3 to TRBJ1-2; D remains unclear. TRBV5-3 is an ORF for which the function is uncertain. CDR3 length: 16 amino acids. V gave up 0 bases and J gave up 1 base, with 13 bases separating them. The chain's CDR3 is CARSLARAVGNYGYTF. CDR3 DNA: TGTGCCAGAAGCTTGGCACGTGCGGTCGGTAACTATGGCTACACCTTC.

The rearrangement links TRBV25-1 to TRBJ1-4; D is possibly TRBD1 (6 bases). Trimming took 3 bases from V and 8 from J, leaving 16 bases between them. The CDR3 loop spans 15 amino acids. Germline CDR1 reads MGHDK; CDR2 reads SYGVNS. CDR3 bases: TGTGCCAGCAGTGATCCACGACAGGTTAAAGAAAAACTGTTTTTT. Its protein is CASSDPRQVKEKLFF.

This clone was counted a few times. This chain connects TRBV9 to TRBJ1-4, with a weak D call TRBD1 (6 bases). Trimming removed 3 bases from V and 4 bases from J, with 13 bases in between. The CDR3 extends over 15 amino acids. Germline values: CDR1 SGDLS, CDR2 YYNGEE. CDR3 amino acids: CASSGGQSVNEKLFF. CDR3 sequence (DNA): TGTGCCAGCAGCGGAGGACAGAGTGTTAATGAAAAACTGTTTTTT.

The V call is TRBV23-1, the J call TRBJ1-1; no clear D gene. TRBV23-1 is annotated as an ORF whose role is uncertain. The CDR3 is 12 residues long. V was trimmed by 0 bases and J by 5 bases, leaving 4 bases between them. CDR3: CASSQSYTEAFF. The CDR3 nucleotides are TGCGCCAGCAGTCAATCTTATACTGAAGCTTTCTTT.

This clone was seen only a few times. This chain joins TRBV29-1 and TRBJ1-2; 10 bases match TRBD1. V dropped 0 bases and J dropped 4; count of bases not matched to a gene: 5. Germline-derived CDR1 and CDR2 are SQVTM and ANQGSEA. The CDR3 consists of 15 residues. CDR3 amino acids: CSVEDSGQGSYGYTF. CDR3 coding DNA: TGCAGCGTTGAAGATTCGGGACAGGGGTCCTATGGCTACACCTTC.

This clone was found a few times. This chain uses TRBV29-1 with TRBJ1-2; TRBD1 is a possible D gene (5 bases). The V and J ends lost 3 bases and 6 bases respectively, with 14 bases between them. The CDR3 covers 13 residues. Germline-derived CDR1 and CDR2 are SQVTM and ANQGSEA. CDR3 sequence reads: CSVERIGDHGYTF. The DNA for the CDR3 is TGCAGCGTTGAGCGAATAGGGGATCATGGCTACACCTTC.

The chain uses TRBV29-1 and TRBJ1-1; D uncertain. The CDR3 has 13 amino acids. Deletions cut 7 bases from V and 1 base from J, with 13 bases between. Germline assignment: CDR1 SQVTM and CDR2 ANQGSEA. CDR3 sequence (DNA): TGCAGCGCCTCGGCGGGATCGAACACTGAAGCTTTCTTT. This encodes CSASAGSNTEAFF.

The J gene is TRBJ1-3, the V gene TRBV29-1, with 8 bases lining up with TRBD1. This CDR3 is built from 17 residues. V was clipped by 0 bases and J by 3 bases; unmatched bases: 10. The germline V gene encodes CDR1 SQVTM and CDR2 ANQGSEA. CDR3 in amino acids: CSVEDRRTGKNGNTIYF. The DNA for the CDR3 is TGCAGCGTTGAAGATCGGCGGACAGGGAAGAATGGAAACACCATATATTTT.